One and the same sample provided the 15 T cell receptor beta chains below, sequenced in a study of shared clonotypes between healthy human individuals. Clones were sequenced by immunoSEQ multiplex PCR, and TCRdb holds only the in-frame ones, with some missing. The top ten clones hold about 0.45% of a sample with about 1.5 million clones, 95% to 99% of them seen once. The sequencing input was naive CD4+ T cells sorted from blood. Subset given: CD45RA+ positively selected. These receptors were taken from a man younger than 45 in good health.

The rearrangement uses TRBV25-1 and TRBJ1-2; 9 positions match TRBD1. Trimming removed 5 bases from V and 6 bases from J; junction bases left unmatched: 10. CDR1 and CDR2 (germline): MGHDK, SYGVNS. This CDR3 region has 15 residues. CDR3: CASSTWDRAPNGYTF. As DNA, the CDR3 is TGTGCCAGCAGTACTTGGGACAGGGCTCCCAATGGCTACACCTTC.

The genes are TRBV15 and TRBJ1-5; no definite D call. This CDR3 has 20 residues. CDR1 and CDR2 from the germline V gene are LNHNV and YYDKDF (reference sequence). The V end was cut by 3 bases, the J end by 2 bases, with 26 bases between. The chain's CDR3 is CATSRHSRPRQINGNQPQHF. DNA for the CDR3: TGTGCCACCAGCAGGCACAGTCGACCACGTCAAATTAACGGCAATCAGCCCCAGCATTTT.

The table lists this clone with a count of one. The chain joins TRBV21-1 to TRBJ2-3. TRBV21-1 is classified as a pseudogene. The CDR3 contains 9 residues. The CDR3 sequence: CVMQDTQYF. The CDR3 DNA is TGTGTCATGCAAGATACGCAGTATTTT.

The V call is TRBV10-2, the J call TRBJ2-1, with TRBD2 as a possible D gene (6 bases). Germline CDR1 and CDR2: WSHSY and SAAADI. The CDR3 spans 15 residues. The ends were cut back, 7 bases at V and 6 bases at J, with 19 bases in the middle. Here the CDR3 reads CASTNWGDPTNEQFF. CDR3 in DNA: TGCGCCAGCACAAATTGGGGGGACCCGACCAATGAGCAGTTCTTC.

The rearrangement joins TRBV5-5 to TRBJ2-6; D might be TRBD1 (6 bases). Germline CDR1 reads SGHKS; CDR2 reads YYEKEE (reference sequence). The CDR3 extends over 15 amino acids. V lost 4 bases, J lost 2 bases, and 10 bases lay in between. In nucleotides, the CDR3 is TGTGCCAGCAGCCTCTCAGGGGCTGGGGCCAACGTCCTGACTTTC. This codes for CASSLSGAGANVLTF.

This sequence joins TRBV6-1 and TRBJ1-3; D uncertain. This CDR3 has 15 residues. Germline loops: CDR1 MNHNS, CDR2 SASEGT. The ends were cut back, 8 bases at V and 4 bases at J, with 18 bases in the middle. The CDR3 sequence is CASVSTGVGGNTIYF. Here the CDR3 DNA reads TGTGCCAGCGTTTCCACTGGGGTAGGAGGAAACACCATATATTTT.

This chain uses TRBV27 with TRBJ1-1, with a possible D match to TRBD1 (5 bases). The CDR3 extends over 15 amino acids. Germline V CDR1 and CDR2: MNHEY, SMNVEV (reference sequence). The V end was cut by 0 bases, the J end by 4 bases, with 12 bases between. The CDR3 reads CASSLSVLGGTEAFF. As DNA, the CDR3 is TGTGCCAGCAGTTTATCGGTCCTGGGGGGCACTGAAGCTTTCTTT.

The chain combines TRBV19 with TRBJ2-1; D gene unclear. CDR1 and CDR2 from the germline V gene are LNHDA and SQIVND (reference sequence). CDR3 length: 15 amino acids. V shed 4 bases and J shed 8 bases, with 18 bases lying between them. The CDR3 DNA reads TGTGCCAGTAGTAACTACCTCAGAAGTCAGGATGAGCAGTTCTTC. It specifies CASSNYLRSQDEQFF.

V and J are TRBV18 and TRBJ2-7; TRBD2 aligns across 10 bases. In germline, CDR1 is KGHSH, CDR2 LQKENI. The length of the CDR3 is 15 residues. The J segment lost 6 bases and the V segment lost 4 bases, leaving 9 bases of the junction unmatched. This CDR3 is CASSQALAGEGEQYF. The CDR3 bases are TGTGCCAGCTCACAGGCCCTAGCGGGAGAAGGCGAGCAGTACTTC.

This clone came up once. The chain employs TRBV29-1 and TRBJ2-7; the match to TRBD1 covers 7 bases. Germline CDR1 is SQVTM and CDR2 is ANQGSEA. This CDR3 region has 12 residues. V dropped 8 bases and J dropped 2; count of bases not matched to a gene: 6. The CDR3 is CSTGQSPYEQYF. CDR3 in DNA: TGCAGCACGGGACAGTCCCCCTACGAGCAGTACTTC.

V is TRBV13 and J is TRBJ2-1; TRBD2 matches at 12 bases. The junction had 14 bases not matched to a gene; V was cut back by 6 bases and J by 8 bases. Germline V CDR1 and CDR2: PRHDT, FYEKMQ (reference sequence). The CDR3 is made up of 17 amino acids. CDR3 residues: CASSLRLAGVTLDEQFF. CDR3 nucleotide sequence: TGTGCCAGCAGTCTTAGACTAGCGGGAGTGACACTGGATGAGCAGTTCTTC.

On this clone: This same CDR3 is encoded by further DNA sequences in the sample. The chain uses TRBV7-9 and TRBJ2-7; D gene uncertain. The CDR3 has 11 residues. Germline values: CDR1 SEHNR, CDR2 FQNEAQ (reference sequence). Trimming left V 1 base short and J 4 bases short, with 2 bases between. The CDR3 region is CASSLEYEQYF. For the CDR3, the DNA is TGTGCCAGCAGCTTAGAGTACGAGCAGTACTTC.

This rearrangement joins TRBV27 to TRBJ2-1; TRBD1 matches at 8 bases. The CDR3 is 15 residues long. Germline CDR1 and CDR2: MNHEY and SMNVEV (reference sequence). V gave up 2 bases and J gave up 2 bases; unmatched junction bases: 2. The CDR3 sequence is CASSLGQGPYNEQFF. Here the CDR3 DNA reads TGTGCCAGCAGTTTAGGACAGGGTCCCTACAATGAGCAGTTCTTC.

J is TRBJ1-1 and V is TRBV5-4; D is perhaps TRBD1 (5 bases). The CDR3 covers 15 residues. Germline-derived CDR1 and CDR2 are SGHNT and YYREEE (reference sequence). With 1 base removed from V and 0 bases from J, the gap between germline ends came to 10 bases. For the CDR3, the DNA is TGTGCCAGCAGCTTGTATGACAGAGTGAACACTGAAGCTTTCTTT. Residues: CASSLYDRVNTEAFF.

About this clone: At one end, the junction sequence differs from germline, possibly due to a read error. This rearrangement joins TRBV7-7 to TRBJ2-1, with TRBD2 as a possible D gene (6 bases). CDR3 length equals 14 residues. The germline V gene encodes CDR1 SSHAT and CDR2 FNYEAQ (reference sequence). CDR3 sequence: CASSLGGSVNEQFF. In DNA, the CDR3 is TGTGCTAGCAGCTTGGGAGGTTCCGTCAATGAGCAGTTCTTC.